These 11 T cell receptor beta chains were all obtained from the same sample, sequenced in a study of CD8+ T cells in alopecia areata. Investigators isolated RNA and reverse transcribed it into cDNA to act as the sequencing template. TCRdb's copy holds only in-frame clones and misses some; the assay was immunoSEQ multiplex PCR. The sample includes about 200,000 clones, roughly 60% of them seen just once. Treatment given: oral pan-JAK inhibitor, 5-10 mg twice daily. The sequencing here drew on CD4+ T cells sorted from blood, taken at week 24, from a patient treated with tofacitinib. Every receptor here comes from a human donor with alopecia areata.

This sequence joins TRBV29-1 and TRBJ2-6; 8 nucleotides agree with TRBD2. There are 14 residues in the CDR3. CDR1 SQVTM and CDR2 ANQGSEA come from the germline V gene. V was clipped by 4 bases and J by 2 bases; unmatched bases: 1. The CDR3 bases are TGCAGCGTTGCGGGGGGGACTGGGGCCAACGTCCTGACTTTC. As protein: CSVAGGTGANVLTF.

V usage is TRBV4-3 and J usage is TRBJ2-3, with 10 bases aligning to TRBD2. J was trimmed by 6 bases and V by 1 base; bases with no gene match: 4. This CDR3 comprises 15 residues. The germline V gene has CDR1 LGHNA and CDR2 YSLEER. CDR3 DNA: TGCGCCAGCAGCCAAGGAGAGCGGGGGGGTGATACGCAGTATTTT. It yields the protein CASSQGERGGDTQYF.

The genes are TRBV25-1 and TRBJ1-2, with TRBD1 as a possible D gene (6 bases). The germline gives CDR1 MGHDK, CDR2 SYGVNS. The CDR3 length is 13 residues. The CDR3 loop reads CATALTGEYGYTF. The CDR3 region has the DNA TGTGCGACCGCTTTGACAGGAGAATATGGCTACACCTTC.

This sequence joins TRBV9 and TRBJ1-6, with 8 nucleotides matching TRBD1. The J segment lost 10 bases and the V segment lost 3 bases, leaving 6 bases of the junction unmatched. This CDR3 spans 14 amino acids. Germline CDR1 reads SGDLS; CDR2 reads YYNGEE. In nucleotides, the CDR3 is TGTGCCAGCAGCGGAGGACAGGGTCGGTCACCCCTCCACTTT. It specifies CASSGGQGRSPLHF.

V and J are TRBV28 and TRBJ2-1; D is undetermined. The germline V gene has CDR1 MDHEN and CDR2 SYDVKM. This CDR3 is 14 amino acids long. Trimming stripped 3 bases from V and 1 base from J, with 7 bases between. CDR3 residues: CASSLLVSYNEQFF. The CDR3 nucleotides are TGTGCCAGCAGTTTGTTGGTTTCCTACAATGAGCAGTTCTTC.

The chain is built from TRBV29-1 and TRBJ1-1; no clear D gene. The V gene's germline CDR1 is SQVTM and CDR2 ANQGSEA. The CDR3 contains 13 residues. V shed 6 bases and J shed 0 bases, with 11 bases lying between them. The CDR3 DNA reads TGCAGCGTCATGAGAGTGATGAACACTGAAGCTTTCTTT. As protein: CSVMRVMNTEAFF.

This chain connects TRBV5-6 to TRBJ1-1; 9 bases agree with TRBD1. Germline trimming cut 4 bases from V and 10 bases from J; bases unmatched to any gene: 5. Per the germline V gene, CDR1 is SGHDT and CDR2 is YYEEEE. There are 12 residues in the CDR3. Written as DNA, the CDR3 is TGTGCCAGCAGCAGGGCACAGGGGGCAGCTTTCTTT. Translating it yields CASSRAQGAAFF.

The genes are TRBV30 and TRBJ1-5, with 9 bases fitting TRBD1. The germline gives CDR1 GTSNPN, CDR2 SVGIG (reference sequence). V gave up 3 bases and J gave up 2 bases; unmatched junction bases: 5. CDR3 size: 15 residues. The CDR3 region is CAWSLTGGGNQPQHF. Written as DNA, the CDR3 is TGTGCCTGGAGCCTGACAGGGGGTGGCAATCAGCCCCAGCATTTT.

The gene calls are TRBV29-1 and TRBJ2-1; 9 bases are shared with TRBD1. CDR1 and CDR2 (germline): SQVTM, ANQGSEA. CDR3 length equals 17 residues. The J segment lost 6 bases and the V segment lost 5 bases, leaving 17 bases of the junction unmatched. The CDR3 loop is CSVLGQGLSIFSNEQFF. Written as DNA, the CDR3 is TGCAGCGTTCTGGGACAGGGTCTTTCCATCTTTTCCAATGAGCAGTTCTTC.

The chain combines TRBV4-3 with TRBJ2-5, with 7 bases that match TRBD1. Germline CDR1 and CDR2: LGHNA and YSLEER. V lost 3 bases, J lost 8 bases, and 6 bases stayed unmatched. This CDR3 comprises 13 residues. Written as DNA, the CDR3 is TGCGCCAGCAGCCAGGGTGACAGGGACACCCAGTACTTC. It codes for CASSQGDRDTQYF.

V is TRBV27 and J is TRBJ2-3; no clear D gene. The V end was cut by 2 bases, the J end by 6 bases, with 3 bases between. In germline, CDR1 is MNHEY, CDR2 SMNVEV (reference sequence). This CDR3 region has 11 residues. This CDR3 is CASSLRDTQYF. CDR3 bases: TGTGCCAGCAGTTTACGTGATACGCAGTATTTT.